This T cell receptor beta chain was sequenced during a study of Graves' ophthalmopathy and Graves' hyperthyroidism. Study results and limitations: Appearing in blood as well were most expanded thyroid clonotypes above 0.001 frequency.

Germline V gives CDR1 MNHNS, CDR2 SASEGT. The CDR3 covers 15 residues. Trimming removed 1 base from V and 6 bases from J; junction bases left unmatched: 0. The sequenced template was RNA, covering the TCR beta CDR3 region. HTBI primers were used in a first-round RT-PCR, which preceded a second-round multiplex PCR. TCRdb re-called the multiplex PCR reads with MiXCR, one entry per CDR3 protein. Of about 400,000 distinct CDR3 sequences in the sample, around 18% were seen once. This clonotype has a count of ten or more. Its antigen is currently unknown. This clonotype was obtained from a woman aged 18-29 years with Graves' ophthalmopathy. What was sequenced was peripheral blood. The chain uses TRBV6-1 and TRBJ2-1; 13 positions agree with TRBD2. CDR3 region: CASSEGTSGSNEQFF. For the CDR3, the DNA is TGTGCCAGCAGTGAAGGGACTAGCGGGAGCAATGAGCAGTTCTTC.